This T cell receptor beta chain was recorded in a study of blood T cell repertoires in COVID-19. Study overall: PBMCs, B-cell-depleted T cells, or T cells provided the cDNA or gDNA that made up the material.

The table came from immunoSEQ multiplex PCR; TCRdb's copy has only in-frame clones and leaves some out. The sample lists 100,000 to 150,000 clones; 84% were seen once. The CDR3 sequence is 13 residues long. Germline values: CDR1 LGHDT, CDR2 YNNKEL (reference sequence). V shed 6 bases, J shed 7 bases, and the junction held 4 bases outside the gene matches. The sequence was collected from a man aged 60 to 69 with acute or convalescent COVID-19. Specimen: peripheral blood. This sequence joins TRBV3-1 (or the pseudogene TRBV3-2) and TRBJ2-2, with 8 bases lining up with TRBD1. CDR3 DNA: TGTGCCAGCAGGGACAGGGTTTACGGGGAGCTGTTTTTT. Amino acid sequence: CASRDRVYGELFF.